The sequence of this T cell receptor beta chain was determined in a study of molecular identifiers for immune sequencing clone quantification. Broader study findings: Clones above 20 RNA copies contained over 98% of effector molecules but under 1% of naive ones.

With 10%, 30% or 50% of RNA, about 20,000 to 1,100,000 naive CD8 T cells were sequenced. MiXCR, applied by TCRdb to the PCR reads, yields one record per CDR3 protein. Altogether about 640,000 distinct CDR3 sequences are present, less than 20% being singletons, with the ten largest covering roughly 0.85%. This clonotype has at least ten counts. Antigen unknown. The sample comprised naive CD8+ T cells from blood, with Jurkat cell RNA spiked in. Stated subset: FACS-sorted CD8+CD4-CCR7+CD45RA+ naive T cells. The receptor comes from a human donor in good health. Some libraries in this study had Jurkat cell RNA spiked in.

CDR3 in DNA: TGTGCCACCGGGGGACAGAACACCGGGGAGCTGTTTTTT. Protein product: CATGGQNTGELFF. This chain links TRBV24-1 with TRBJ2-2; D possibly corresponds to TRBD1 (6 bases). The CDR3 contains 13 residues. Germline V gives CDR1 KGHDR, CDR2 SFDVKD. Between the trimmed V and J ends, which lost 9 bases and 1 base, there was a span of 8 bases.